One sample yielded the 18 T cell receptor beta chains listed below, sequenced in a study of blood T cell repertoires in COVID-19 (dated by TCRdb to the early 2020s). Library construction relied on the immunoSEQ multiplex PCR assay. TCRdb took this table from immuneACCESS and kept in-frame rearrangements with V and J called. Such tables lack part of the clones; where checked against another copy, unresolved V genes explain under half of the gap, and the rest is unexplained. This sample is represented by approximately 210,000 clones; 70% to 90% of them were singletons. Under 5% of the sample goes to the ten largest clones. The sequencing input was peripheral blood. The source of these receptors is a human donor in a cohort sampled during active COVID-19.

The chain is built from TRBV3-1 (or the pseudogene TRBV3-2) and TRBJ2-7, with D possibly matching TRBD1 (5 bases). This CDR3 region has 15 residues. The V gene lost 4 bases and the J gene lost 4 bases, with 17 bases spanning the gap. CDR1 and CDR2 from the germline V gene are LGHDT and YNNKEL (reference sequence). CDR3 sequence reads: CASSPSQGAYYEQYF. CDR3 nucleotides: TGTGCCAGCAGCCCCTCTCAAGGGGCCTATTACGAGCAGTACTTC.

The chain carries TRBV10-1 and TRBJ2-3; TRBD1 might be the D (5 bases). Germline V gene data show CDR1 as WNHNN and CDR2 as SYGVQD (reference sequence). The CDR3 spans 17 residues. V lost 0 bases and J 4 bases, leaving 17 bases between the germline ends. Here the CDR3 reads CASSESSGRVAADTQYF. For the CDR3, the DNA is TGCGCCAGCAGTGAGTCGAGTGGCAGGGTAGCAGCAGATACGCAGTATTTT.

The DNA of the CDR3 is TGTGCCAGCAGTGCTGACAGATACCCCAACACTGAAGCTTTCTTT. Translation gives CASSADRYPNTEAFF. The J gene is TRBJ1-1, the V gene TRBV6-8, with TRBD1 as a possible D gene (5 bases). There are 15 residues in the CDR3. Germline values: CDR1 MNHGY, CDR2 SAAAGT. Trimming cost V 5 bases and J 2 bases, with 15 bases left between them.

The chain uses TRBV15 and TRBJ1-4; D possibly corresponds to TRBD1 (6 bases). CDR1 LNHNV and CDR2 YYDKDF come from the germline V gene (reference sequence). CDR3 length: 16 amino acids. V lost 3 bases, J lost 0 bases, and 11 bases lay in between. CDR3 region: CATSSRTVSTNEKLFF. In nucleotides, the CDR3 is TGTGCCACCAGCAGCAGGACAGTCTCAACTAATGAAAAACTGTTTTTT.

The CDR3 sequence is CASSLSGVATEAFF. CDR3 nucleotides: TGTGCCAGCAGTTTATCGGGAGTTGCCACTGAAGCTTTCTTT. The V gene is TRBV27, the J gene TRBJ1-1; D is undetermined. CDR1 is MNHEY, CDR2 SMNVEV, per germline (reference sequence). V gave up 0 bases and J gave up 4 bases, with 9 bases separating them. There are 14 residues in the CDR3.

The chain carries TRBV3-1 (or the pseudogene TRBV3-2) and TRBJ1-2; 7 bases line up with TRBD1. Germline V gene sequence: CDR1 LGHDT, CDR2 YNNKEL (reference sequence). The length of the CDR3 is 14 residues. The J segment lost 4 bases and the V segment lost 0 bases, leaving 2 bases of the junction unmatched. The CDR3 reads CASSQEPGGYGYTF. CDR3 in DNA: TGTGCCAGCAGCCAAGAACCAGGGGGCTATGGCTACACCTTC.

As to this clone: This CDR3 is also generated by other DNA sequences in the sample. The CDR3 DNA follows: TGTGCCAGCAGCCCCCGGACAGGGTACACAGATACGCAGTATTTT. Translated, it gives CASSPRTGYTDTQYF. This chain uses TRBV7-2 with TRBJ2-3; 8 bases map to TRBD1. Germline V gives CDR1 SGHTA, CDR2 FQGNSA. The V gene end was trimmed by 5 bases and the J gene end by 2 bases; junction bases not matched to a gene: 6. CDR3 length: 15 amino acids.

This clone appeared a single time. The chain uses TRBV18 and TRBJ2-3; weak D call: TRBD2 (5 bases). CDR1 and CDR2 (germline): KGHSH, LQKENI. This CDR3 comprises 15 residues. Trimming stripped 1 base from V and 0 bases from J, with 8 bases between. In DNA, the CDR3 is TGTGCCAGCTCACCACTCGGGGTTAGCACAGATACGCAGTATTTT. It codes for CASSPLGVSTDTQYF.

The chain is built from TRBV5-1 and TRBJ2-7, with 7 bases matching TRBD2. This CDR3 is built from 16 residues. CDR1 is SGHRS, CDR2 YFSETQ, per germline. The J segment lost 2 bases and the V segment lost 0 bases, leaving 8 bases of the junction unmatched. The DNA of the CDR3 is TGCGCCAGCAGCTTGGGGGACCGGGGAGGGCCCTACGAGCAGTACTTC. Translation: CASSLGDRGGPYEQYF. Full variable domain (missing parts from reference TRBV5-1 and TRBJ2-7): KAGVTQTPRYLIKTRGQQVTLSCSPISGHRSVSWYQQTPGQGLQFLFEYFSETQRNKGNFPGRFSGRQFSNSRSEMNVSTLELGDSALYLCASSLGDRGGPYEQYFGPGTRLTVT.

This chain links TRBV4-3 with TRBJ1-2; TRBD1 matches at 9 bases. Germline loops: CDR1 LGHNA, CDR2 YSLEER. The J segment lost 8 bases and the V segment lost 0 bases, leaving 7 bases of the junction unmatched. CDR3 length equals 15 residues. The CDR3 is CASSQERTGVGGYTF. The CDR3 bases are TGCGCCAGCAGCCAAGAGAGGACAGGGGTGGGGGGCTACACCTTC.

CDR3 in amino acids: CASNRGGVVTEAFF. CDR3 DNA: TGCGCCAGCAACCGAGGGGGGGTGGTCACTGAAGCTTTCTTT. The rearrangement joins TRBV5-1 to TRBJ1-1, with a tentative D call TRBD1 (6 bases). This CDR3 is 14 amino acids long. Trimming shortened V by 6 bases and J by 4 bases, and 16 bases separated the two germline ends. From germline, CDR1 is SGHRS and CDR2 YFSETQ.

This clone was counted a single time. This chain links TRBV5-6 with TRBJ2-7; 7 nucleotides match TRBD1. In germline, CDR1 is SGHDT, CDR2 YYEEEE. The junction had 7 bases not matched to a gene; V was cut back by 0 bases and J by 4 bases. This CDR3 spans 15 amino acids. CDR3 sequence: CASSLEAGGFYEQYF. CDR3 coding DNA: TGTGCCAGCAGCTTGGAGGCAGGGGGATTTTACGAGCAGTACTTC. Filled out from reference TRBV5-6 and TRBJ2-7, the complete variable domain reads DAGVTQSPTHLIKTRGQQVTLRCSPKSGHDTVSWYQQALGQGPQFIFQYYEEEERQRGNFPDRFSGHQFPNYSSELNVNALLLGDSALYLCASSLEAGGFYEQYFGPGTRLTVT.

The sample holds one count of this clone. The V gene is TRBV18, the J gene TRBJ1-2; the D gene is possibly TRBD1 (6 bases). Germline loops: CDR1 KGHSH, CDR2 LQKENI. The germline V and J ends were trimmed by 1 base and 7 bases, with 13 bases remaining between them. The CDR3 is made up of 14 amino acids. CDR3 sequence (DNA): TGTGCCAGCTCACCACAAACAGGGCGGAGTGGCTACACCTTC. As protein: CASSPQTGRSGYTF.

This chain links TRBV5-4 with TRBJ2-7, with 8 bases identical to TRBD2. CDR3 length: 16 residues. Germline-derived CDR1 and CDR2 are SGHNT and YYREEE (reference sequence). V was clipped by 3 bases and J by 7 bases; unmatched bases: 15. The CDR3 here is CASSYSRGGGPQEQYF. The CDR3 bases are TGTGCCAGCAGCTACTCGCGGGGCGGGGGGCCTCAGGAGCAGTACTTC.

The V and J genes are TRBV4-1 and TRBJ1-4; 8 bases line up with TRBD1. The CDR3 contains 16 residues. With V trimmed by 1 base and J by 3 bases, 4 bases remained unmatched. Germline V gives CDR1 MGHRA, CDR2 YSYEKL. This CDR3 is CASSQGRGLANEKLFF. The CDR3 nucleotides read TGCGCCAGCAGCCAAGGCAGGGGGCTCGCTAATGAAAAACTGTTTTTT.

This clone was picked up one time. V and J are TRBV29-1 and TRBJ2-7; D might be TRBD2 (5 bases). The V and J ends lost 4 bases and 9 bases respectively, with 19 bases between them. The CDR3 is 13 amino acids. Per germline, CDR1 SQVTM and CDR2 ANQGSEA. This CDR3 reads CSVGAGKHGVQYF. The CDR3 bases are TGCAGCGTTGGAGCCGGGAAACATGGGGTGCAGTACTTC.

The chain employs TRBV5-4 and TRBJ1-1; possibly TRBD1 for D (5 bases). This CDR3 contains 17 residues. Between the trimmed V and J ends, which lost 0 bases and 4 bases, there was a span of 19 bases. Germline V gene lookup returns CDR1 SGHNT and CDR2 YYREEE (reference sequence). As DNA, the CDR3 is TGTGCCAGCAGCTTGGCGCAGGGTATGGCCTATGGCACTGAAGCTTTCTTT. Translating it yields CASSLAQGMAYGTEAFF.

This chain links TRBV5-8 with TRBJ2-5, with 7 bases identical to TRBD2. V shed 2 bases and J 5 bases; nucleotides not matched to a gene: 9. This CDR3 spans 15 amino acids. The germline V gene encodes CDR1 SGHTS and CDR2 YDEGEE. CDR3 in amino acids: CASSLGDYSSETQYF. The CDR3 DNA follows: TGTGCCAGCAGCTTAGGGGACTACAGTTCCGAGACCCAGTACTTC.